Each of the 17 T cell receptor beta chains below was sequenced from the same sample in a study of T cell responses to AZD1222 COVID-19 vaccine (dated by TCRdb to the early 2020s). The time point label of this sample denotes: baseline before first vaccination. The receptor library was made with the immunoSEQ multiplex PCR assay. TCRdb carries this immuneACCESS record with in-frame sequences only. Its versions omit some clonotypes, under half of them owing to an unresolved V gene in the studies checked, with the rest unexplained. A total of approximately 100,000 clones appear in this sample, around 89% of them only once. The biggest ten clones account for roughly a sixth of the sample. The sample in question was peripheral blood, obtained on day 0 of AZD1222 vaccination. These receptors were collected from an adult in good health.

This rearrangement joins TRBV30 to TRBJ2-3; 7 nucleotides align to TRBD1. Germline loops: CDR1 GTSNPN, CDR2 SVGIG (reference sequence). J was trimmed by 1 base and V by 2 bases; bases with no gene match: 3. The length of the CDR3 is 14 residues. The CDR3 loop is CAWSRGQRTDTQYF. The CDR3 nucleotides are TGTGCCTGGAGTAGGGGACAGCGCACAGATACGCAGTATTTT.

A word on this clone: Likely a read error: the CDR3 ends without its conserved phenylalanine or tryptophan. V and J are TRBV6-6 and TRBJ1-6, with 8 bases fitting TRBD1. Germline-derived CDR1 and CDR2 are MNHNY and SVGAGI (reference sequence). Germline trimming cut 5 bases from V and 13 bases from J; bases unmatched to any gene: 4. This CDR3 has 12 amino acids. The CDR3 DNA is TGTGCCAGCAGTAAGACAGGGGACCCCCTCCACCTT. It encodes CASSKTGDPLHL.

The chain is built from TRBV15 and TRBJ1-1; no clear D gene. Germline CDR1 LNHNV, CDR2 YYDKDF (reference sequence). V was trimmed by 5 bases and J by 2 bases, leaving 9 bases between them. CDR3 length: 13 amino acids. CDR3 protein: CATSAHSNTEAFF. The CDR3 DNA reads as TGTGCCACCAGCGCACACAGTAACACTGAAGCTTTCTTT.

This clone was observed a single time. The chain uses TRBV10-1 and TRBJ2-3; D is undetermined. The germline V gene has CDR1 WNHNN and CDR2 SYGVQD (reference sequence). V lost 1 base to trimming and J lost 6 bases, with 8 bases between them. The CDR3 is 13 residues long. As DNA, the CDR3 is TGCGCCAGCAGTGAGTTGATTTCCGATACGCAGTATTTT. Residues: CASSELISDTQYF.

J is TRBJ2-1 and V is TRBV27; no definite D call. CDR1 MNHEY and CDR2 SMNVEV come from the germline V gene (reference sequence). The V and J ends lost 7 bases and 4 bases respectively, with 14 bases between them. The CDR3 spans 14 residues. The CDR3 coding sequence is TGTGCCAGCATCACGGGCTCTCGTTACAATGAGCAGTTCTTC. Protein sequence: CASITGSRYNEQFF.

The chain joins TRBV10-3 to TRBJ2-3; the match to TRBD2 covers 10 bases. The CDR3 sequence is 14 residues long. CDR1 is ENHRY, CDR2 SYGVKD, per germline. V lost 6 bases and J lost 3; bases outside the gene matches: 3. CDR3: CAIRTGLATDTQYF. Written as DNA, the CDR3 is TGTGCCATCAGGACGGGACTAGCGACAGATACGCAGTATTTT.

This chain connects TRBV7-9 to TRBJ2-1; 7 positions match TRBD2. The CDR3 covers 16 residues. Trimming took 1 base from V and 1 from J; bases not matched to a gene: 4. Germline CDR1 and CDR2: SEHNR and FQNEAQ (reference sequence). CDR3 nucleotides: TGTGCCAGCAGCTTAGGTGGGGGGGTTTCCTACAATGAGCAGTTCTTC. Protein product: CASSLGGGVSYNEQFF.

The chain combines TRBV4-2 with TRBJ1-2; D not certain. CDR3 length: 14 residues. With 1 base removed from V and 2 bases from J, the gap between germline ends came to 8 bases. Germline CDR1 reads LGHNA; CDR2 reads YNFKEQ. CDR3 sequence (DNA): TGTGCCAGCAGCCAAGGGTCCGAGAACTATGGCTACACCTTC. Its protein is CASSQGSENYGYTF.

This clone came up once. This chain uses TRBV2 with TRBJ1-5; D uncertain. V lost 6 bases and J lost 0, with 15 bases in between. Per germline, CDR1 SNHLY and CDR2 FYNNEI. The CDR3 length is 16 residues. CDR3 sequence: CASRDGWQVSNQPQHF. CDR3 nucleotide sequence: TGTGCCAGCAGGGACGGGTGGCAAGTTAGCAATCAGCCCCAGCATTTT. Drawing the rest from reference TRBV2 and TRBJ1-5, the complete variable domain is EPEVTQTPSHQVTQMGQEVILRCVPISNHLYFYWYRQILGQKVEFLVSFYNNEISEKSEIFDDQFSVERPDGSNFTLKIRSTKLEDSAMYFCASRDGWQVSNQPQHFGDGTRLSIL.

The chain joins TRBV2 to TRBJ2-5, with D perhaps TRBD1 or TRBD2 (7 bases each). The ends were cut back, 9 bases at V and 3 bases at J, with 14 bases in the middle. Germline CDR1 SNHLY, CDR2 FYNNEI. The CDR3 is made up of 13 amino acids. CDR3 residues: CASNRGGEETQYF. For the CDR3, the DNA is TGTGCCAGTAACAGGGGAGGGGAAGAGACCCAGTACTTC.

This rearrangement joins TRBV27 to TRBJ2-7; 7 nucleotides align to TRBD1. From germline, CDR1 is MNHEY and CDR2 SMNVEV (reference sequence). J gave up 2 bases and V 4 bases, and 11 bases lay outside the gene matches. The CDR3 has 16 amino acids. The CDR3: CASSWDRPSTAYEQYF. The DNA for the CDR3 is TGTGCCAGCAGTTGGGACAGACCCTCGACCGCCTACGAGCAGTACTTC.

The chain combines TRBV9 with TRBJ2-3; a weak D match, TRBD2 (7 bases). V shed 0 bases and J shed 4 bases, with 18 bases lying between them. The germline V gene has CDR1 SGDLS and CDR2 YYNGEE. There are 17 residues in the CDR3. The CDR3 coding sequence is TGTGCCAGCAGCGTAGCCCCTAGTGGGGGGGCCTCAGATACGCAGTATTTT. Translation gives CASSVAPSGGASDTQYF.

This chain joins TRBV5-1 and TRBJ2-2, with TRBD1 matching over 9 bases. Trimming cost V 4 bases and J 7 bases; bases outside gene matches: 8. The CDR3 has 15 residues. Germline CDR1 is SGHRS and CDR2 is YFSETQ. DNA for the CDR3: TGCGCCAGCAGCGGTCACAGGGGGCAGGGCGGGGAGCTGTTTTTT. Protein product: CASSGHRGQGGELFF.

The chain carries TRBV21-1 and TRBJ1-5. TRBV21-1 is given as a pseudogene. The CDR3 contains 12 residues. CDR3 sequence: CASGRVEQPQHF. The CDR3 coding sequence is TGTGCCAGCGGCCGCGTCGAGCAGCCCCAGCATTTT.

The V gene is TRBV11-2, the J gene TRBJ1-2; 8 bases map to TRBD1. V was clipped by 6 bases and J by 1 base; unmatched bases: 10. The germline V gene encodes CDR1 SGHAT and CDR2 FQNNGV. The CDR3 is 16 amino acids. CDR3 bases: TGTGCCAGCAGTTATGGACAGGGTATGGTTAACTATGGCTACACCTTC. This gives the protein CASSYGQGMVNYGYTF.

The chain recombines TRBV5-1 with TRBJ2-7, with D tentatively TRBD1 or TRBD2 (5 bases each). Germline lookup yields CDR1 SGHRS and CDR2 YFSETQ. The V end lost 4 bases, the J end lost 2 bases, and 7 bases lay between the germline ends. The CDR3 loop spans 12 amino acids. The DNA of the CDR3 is TGCGCCAGCAGCGGGGGAACCTACGAGCAGTACTTC. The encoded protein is CASSGGTYEQYF.

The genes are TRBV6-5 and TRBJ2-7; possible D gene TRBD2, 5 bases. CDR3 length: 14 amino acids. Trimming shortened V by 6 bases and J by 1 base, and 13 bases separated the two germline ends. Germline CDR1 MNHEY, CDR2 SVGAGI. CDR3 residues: CASSPSSGSYEQYF. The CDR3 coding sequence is TGTGCCAGCAGCCCGAGTTCGGGATCCTACGAGCAGTACTTC.